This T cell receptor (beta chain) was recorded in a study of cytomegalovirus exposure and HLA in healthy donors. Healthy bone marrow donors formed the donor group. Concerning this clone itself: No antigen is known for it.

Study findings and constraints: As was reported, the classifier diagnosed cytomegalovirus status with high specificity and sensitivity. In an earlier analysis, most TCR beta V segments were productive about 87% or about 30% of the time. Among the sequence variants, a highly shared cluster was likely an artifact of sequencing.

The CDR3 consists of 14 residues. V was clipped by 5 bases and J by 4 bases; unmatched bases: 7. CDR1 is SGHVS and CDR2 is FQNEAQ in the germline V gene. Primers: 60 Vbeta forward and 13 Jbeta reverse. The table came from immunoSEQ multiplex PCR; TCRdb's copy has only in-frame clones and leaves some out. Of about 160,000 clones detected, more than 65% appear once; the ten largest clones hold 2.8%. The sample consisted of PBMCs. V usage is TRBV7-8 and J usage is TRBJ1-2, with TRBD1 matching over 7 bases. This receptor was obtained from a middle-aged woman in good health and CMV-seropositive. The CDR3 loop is CASSEGQALYGYTF. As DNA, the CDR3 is TGTGCCAGCAGCGAAGGACAGGCCCTCTATGGCTACACCTTC.